A selection of T cell receptor beta chains follows, all from one sample in a study of blood T cell repertoires in COVID-19. Only in-frame clones appear in the TCRdb table, and some are missing; sequencing was by immunoSEQ multiplex PCR. The repertoire holds approximately 260,000 clones, with approximately 90% as singletons. Material for sequencing was peripheral blood. The receptors stem from a man in his late teens or twenties with active or convalescent COVID-19. The conserved cysteine and the conserved F or W are not part of the CDR3 here. D genes are given only for firm matches.

v_gene	d_gene	j_gene	CDR3aa
TRBV21-1	NA	TRBJ1-2	ASSKVCPLYGYT
TRBV7-7	TRBD1	TRBJ2-1	ASSLSPGTGLYNEQF
TRBV7-9	NA	TRBJ2-2	ASSPSFANTGELF
TRBV11-3	TRBD2	TRBJ2-7	ASSLEGGLAGGMVHEQY
TRBV28	TRBD1	TRBJ2-5	ASGTAQETQY
TRBV9	NA	TRBJ2-5	ASSVEATARETQY
TRBV30	NA	TRBJ1-5	AWSVARDQPQH
TRBV28	NA	TRBJ2-7	ASSGFAGIPYEQY
TRBV2	NA	TRBJ2-2	ASTGPTGELF
TRBV6-1	NA	TRBJ1-6	ASSEAEGGNSPLH
TRBV11-3	NA	TRBJ2-1	ASSLGESSYNEQF
TRBV6-5	NA	TRBJ1-2	ASSSPGFQLRYT
TRBV11-3	NA	TRBJ2-1	ASSLSRGAYNEQF